The rows below give T cell receptor beta chains drawn from one sample of a study of cytomegalovirus exposure and HLA in healthy donors. Sequencing used immunoSEQ multiplex PCR; TCRdb keeps in-frame clones, though not all of them. The sample contains 150,000 to 200,000 clones, roughly 79% of which appear only once. Sequencing was performed on PBMCs. All receptors derive from a woman aged 30 to 39 in good health and CMV-seropositive. Each CDR3 is given with its conserved first and last residue. Fields, in order: clone size, J gene, D gene, V gene, CDR3 protein, CDR3 DNA. The D gene is left open where the match is weak. Not every row has a clone size; where given, it reads once, few, many or a size class.

clone size: -
J gene: TRBJ2-2
D gene: TRBD1
V gene: TRBV12-5
CDR3 protein: CASGPGQSDTGELFF
CDR3 DNA: TGTGCTAGTGGCCCGGGACAGAGTGACACCGGGGAGCTGTTTTTT

clone size: -
J gene: TRBJ1-5
D gene: TRBD1
V gene: TRBV28
CDR3 protein: CASNMQGVQPQHF
CDR3 DNA: TGTGCCAGCAACATGCAGGGGGTTCAGCCCCAGCATTTT

clone size: -
J gene: TRBJ2-7
D gene: -
V gene: TRBV21-1
CDR3 protein: CASSKRPVAGVVYEQYF
CDR3 DNA: TGTGCCAGCAGCAAACGGCCCGTAGCGGGAGTCGTTTACGAGCAGTACTTC

clone size: -
J gene: TRBJ1-2
D gene: -
V gene: TRBV19
CDR3 protein: CASSMALTGRVLDYTF
CDR3 DNA: TGTGCCAGTAGTATGGCGCTCACAGGGAGGGTTTTGGACTACACCTTC

clone size: -
J gene: TRBJ1-1
D gene: -
V gene: TRBV27
CDR3 protein: CASSRGFGTEAFF
CDR3 DNA: TGTGCCAGCAGTCGAGGATTCGGCACTGAAGCTTTCTTT

clone size: -
J gene: TRBJ2-1
D gene: TRBD2
V gene: TRBV25-1
CDR3 protein: CASVRPGLAGGYNEQFF
CDR3 DNA: TGTGCCAGCGTCCGGCCCGGGCTAGCGGGAGGCTACAATGAGCAGTTCTTC

clone size: -
J gene: TRBJ2-3
D gene: TRBD2
V gene: TRBV4-3
CDR3 protein: CASSQVAGGNFEISSTDTQYF
CDR3 DNA: TGCGCCAGCAGCCAAGTTGCGGGGGGGAACTTCGAGATTTCTAGCACAGATACGCAGTATTTT

clone size: -
J gene: TRBJ1-2
D gene: -
V gene: TRBV7-9
CDR3 protein: CASFGPGEVHGYTF
CDR3 DNA: -

clone size: -
J gene: TRBJ2-1
D gene: -
V gene: TRBV19
CDR3 protein: CATGRTLSYNEQFF
CDR3 DNA: TGTGCCACCGGACGGACACTCTCCTACAATGAGCAGTTCTTC

clone size: few
J gene: TRBJ2-7
D gene: -
V gene: TRBV5-6
CDR3 protein: CASSLFSGNYEQYF
CDR3 DNA: TGTGCCAGCAGTTTGTTTAGCGGTAACTACGAGCAGTACTTC

clone size: -
J gene: TRBJ2-3
D gene: TRBD1
V gene: TRBV6-6
CDR3 protein: CASSSAGGQDTQYF
CDR3 DNA: TGTGCCAGCAGTTCAGCAGGGGGCCAAGATACGCAGTATTTT

clone size: -
J gene: TRBJ1-2
D gene: -
V gene: TRBV6-5
CDR3 protein: CASSYDTSYGYTF
CDR3 DNA: TGTGCCAGCAGTTACGATACGAGCTATGGCTACACCTTC

clone size: -
J gene: TRBJ1-5
D gene: TRBD1
V gene: TRBV19
CDR3 protein: CASTIPGQGIQPQHF
CDR3 DNA: TGTGCCAGCACTATCCCGGGACAGGGGATTCAGCCTCAGCATTTT

clone size: -
J gene: TRBJ2-1
D gene: -
V gene: TRBV18
CDR3 protein: CASSRQGSNNEQFF
CDR3 DNA: TGTGCCAGCTCACGGCAGGGTTCCAACAATGAGCAGTTCTTC

clone size: -
J gene: TRBJ1-2
D gene: -
V gene: TRBV28
CDR3 protein: CASSLTGYGYTF
CDR3 DNA: TGTGCCAGCAGTTTAACAGGCTATGGCTACACCTTC

clone size: -
J gene: TRBJ1-5
D gene: -
V gene: TRBV19
CDR3 protein: CASSIGNRQGNQPQHF
CDR3 DNA: TGTGCCAGTAGTATAGGGAATCGACAGGGCAATCAGCCCCAGCATTTT

clone size: few
J gene: TRBJ2-7
D gene: TRBD2
V gene: TRBV7-2
CDR3 protein: CASSFSGIVYEQYF
CDR3 DNA: TGTGCCAGCAGCTTCAGCGGGATAGTCTACGAGCAGTACTTC

clone size: -
J gene: TRBJ2-1
D gene: TRBD2
V gene: TRBV29-1
CDR3 protein: CSVGGTSRSEQFF
CDR3 DNA: TGCAGCGTTGGGGGGACTAGTCGTTCGGAGCAGTTCTTC

clone size: -
J gene: TRBJ1-1
D gene: TRBD1
V gene: TRBV19
CDR3 protein: CASSIARTGPYTEAFF
CDR3 DNA: TGTGCCAGTAGTATAGCCCGGACAGGGCCTTACACTGAAGCTTTCTTT

clone size: once
J gene: TRBJ2-3
D gene: -
V gene: TRBV27
CDR3 protein: CASSLSVSERDTQYF
CDR3 DNA: TGTGCCAGCAGTTTATCGGTTAGCGAAAGAGATACGCAGTATTTT

clone size: once
J gene: TRBJ2-3
D gene: TRBD1
V gene: TRBV5-4
CDR3 protein: CASSGATGADTQYF
CDR3 DNA: TGTGCCAGCAGCGGGGCGACAGGGGCAGATACGCAGTATTTT

clone size: -
J gene: TRBJ1-1
D gene: -
V gene: TRBV15
CDR3 protein: CATSTRQTTEAFF
CDR3 DNA: TGTGCCACCAGCACCAGACAGACCACTGAAGCTTTCTTT

clone size: -
J gene: TRBJ2-3
D gene: TRBD2
V gene: TRBV4-3
CDR3 protein: CASSQSLPGLAGTDTQYF
CDR3 DNA: TGCGCCAGCAGCCAAAGCCTACCCGGACTAGCGGGAACAGATACGCAGTATTTT

clone size: -
J gene: TRBJ2-2
D gene: TRBD1
V gene: TRBV5-4
CDR3 protein: CASSRDRGLTGELFF
CDR3 DNA: TGTGCCAGCAGCCGGGACAGGGGGCTCACCGGGGAGCTGTTTTTT

clone size: -
J gene: TRBJ2-5
D gene: TRBD1
V gene: TRBV28
CDR3 protein: CASSSPGGRETQYF
CDR3 DNA: TGTGCCAGCAGTTCACCAGGGGGAAGGGAGACCCAGTACTTC

clone size: once
J gene: TRBJ2-2
D gene: -
V gene: TRBV5-1
CDR3 protein: CASSLIPRTGELFF
CDR3 DNA: TGCGCCAGCAGCTTAATCCCTAGAACCGGGGAGCTGTTTTTT

clone size: few
J gene: TRBJ1-1
D gene: -
V gene: TRBV6-6
CDR3 protein: CASSYHGRGEAFF
CDR3 DNA: TGTGCCAGCAGTTATCACGGGAGGGGTGAAGCTTTCTTT

clone size: few
J gene: TRBJ2-1
D gene: -
V gene: TRBV6-5
CDR3 protein: CASSYQDRHNEQFF
CDR3 DNA: TGTGCCAGCAGTTACCAAGACAGGCACAATGAGCAGTTCTTC

clone size: -
J gene: TRBJ1-1
D gene: TRBD1
V gene: TRBV6-6
CDR3 protein: CASSYDYRGRLAAFF
CDR3 DNA: TGTGCCAGCAGTTACGATTACAGGGGGCGCCTTGCAGCTTTCTTT

clone size: -
J gene: TRBJ2-7
D gene: -
V gene: TRBV9
CDR3 protein: CASSVGRSDEQYF
CDR3 DNA: TGTGCCAGCAGCGTAGGGCGGTCAGACGAGCAGTACTTC

clone size: -
J gene: TRBJ1-5
D gene: TRBD1
V gene: TRBV9
CDR3 protein: CASSVGQGVNQPQHF
CDR3 DNA: TGTGCCAGCAGCGTGGGACAGGGCGTCAATCAGCCCCAGCATTTT

clone size: -
J gene: TRBJ2-3
D gene: TRBD2
V gene: TRBV5-4
CDR3 protein: CASSLGLAGGTDTQYF
CDR3 DNA: TGTGCCAGCAGCTTAGGACTAGCGGGAGGCACAGATACGCAGTATTTT

clone size: -
J gene: TRBJ2-7
D gene: -
V gene: TRBV7-2
CDR3 protein: CASSPSGNTYEQYF
CDR3 DNA: TGTGCCAGCAGCCCCTCGGGGAATACCTACGAGCAGTACTTC

clone size: -
J gene: TRBJ1-2
D gene: -
V gene: TRBV19
CDR3 protein: CASSIEGQGLYGYTF
CDR3 DNA: TGTGCCAGTAGTATAGAAGGTCAGGGGCTCTATGGCTACACCTTC

clone size: -
J gene: TRBJ2-6
D gene: -
V gene: TRBV29-1
CDR3 protein: CSVRLGGLGANVLTF
CDR3 DNA: TGCAGCGTTCGGCTCGGGGGACTTGGGGCCAACGTCCTGACTTTC

clone size: -
J gene: TRBJ2-3
D gene: TRBD1
V gene: TRBV6-6
CDR3 protein: CASSQTRQGSTDTQYF
CDR3 DNA: TGTGCCAGCAGTCAGACAAGACAGGGGTCCACAGATACGCAGTATTTT

clone size: -
J gene: TRBJ2-3
D gene: -
V gene: TRBV25-1
CDR3 protein: CASSARLSTDTQYF
CDR3 DNA: TGTGCCAGCAGTGCTAGACTATCCACAGATACGCAGTATTTT